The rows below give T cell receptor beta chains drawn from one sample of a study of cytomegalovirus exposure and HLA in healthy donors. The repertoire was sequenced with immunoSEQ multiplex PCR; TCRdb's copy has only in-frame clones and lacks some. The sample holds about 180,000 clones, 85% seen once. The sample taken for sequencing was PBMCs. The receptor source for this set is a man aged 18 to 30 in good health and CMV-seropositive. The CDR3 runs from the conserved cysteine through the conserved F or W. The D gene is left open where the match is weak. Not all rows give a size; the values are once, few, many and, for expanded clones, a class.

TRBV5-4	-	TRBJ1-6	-	TGTGCCAGCAGCTTTGGTCAGGGTGGCTATAATTCACCCCTCCACTTT	CASSFGQGGYNSPLHF
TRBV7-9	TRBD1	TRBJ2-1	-	TGTGCCAGCAGCTTAGAGGACAGGGGGCTCAGTGAGCAGTTCTTC	CASSLEDRGLSEQFF
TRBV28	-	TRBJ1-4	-	TGTGCCAGCAGTTTCCAGGGAACCAATGAAAAACTGTTTTTT	CASSFQGTNEKLFF
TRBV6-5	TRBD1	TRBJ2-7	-	TGTGCCAGCAGCCGCGACAGGGCCCGCGAGCAGTACTTC	CASSRDRAREQYF
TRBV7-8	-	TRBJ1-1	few	TGTGCCAGCAGCTTGGGGTCAGGGTACACTGAAGCTTTCTTT	CASSLGSGYTEAFF
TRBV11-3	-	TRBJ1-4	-	TGTGCCAGCAGCTTAGATCAAGGGGGAAAACTGTTTTTT	CASSLDQGGKLFF
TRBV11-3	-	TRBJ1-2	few	TGTGCCAGCAGCTCGGAAATTGACAGCTCTCAAAACTATGGCTACACCTTC	CASSSEIDSSQNYGYTF
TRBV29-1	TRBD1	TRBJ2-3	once	TGCAGCGTTGTTAGGGGGACAGCAGATACGCAGTATTTT	CSVVRGTADTQYF
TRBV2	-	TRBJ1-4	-	TGTGCCAGCAGTGTAGTTCGGGACATATCTGAAAAACTGTTTTTT	CASSVVRDISEKLFF
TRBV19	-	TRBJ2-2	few	TGTGCCAGTAGTATTGTCCACGGCGGGGAGCTGTTTTTT	CASSIVHGGELFF
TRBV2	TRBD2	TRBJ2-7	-	TGTGCCAGCAGCACAACTAGCGGCGAGCAGTACTTC	CASSTTSGEQYF
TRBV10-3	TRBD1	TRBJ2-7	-	TGTGCCATCAGTGAGCCTGGACAGGGTGGTTACGAGCAGTACTTC	CAISEPGQGGYEQYF
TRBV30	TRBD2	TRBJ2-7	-	TGTGCCTGGACCCCCAGGGGGCTTCGACTAGCGGGAGGGCCCGAGCAGTACTTC	CAWTPRGLRLAGGPEQYF
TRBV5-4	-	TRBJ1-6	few	TGTGCCAGCAGCTCCGGGGTGTCACCCCTCCACTTT	CASSSGVSPLHF
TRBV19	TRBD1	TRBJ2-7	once	TGTGCCAGTAGTATAAGTGACAGGGCGTCCTACGAGCAGTACTTC	CASSISDRASYEQYF
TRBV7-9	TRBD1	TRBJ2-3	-	TGTGCCAGCAGCTCGGACAGGGGCCCAGATACGCAGTATTTT	CASSSDRGPDTQYF
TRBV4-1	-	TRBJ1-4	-	TGCGCCAGCAGCCAAGATGGCGGGGAGGGTAGGAAACTGTTTTTT	CASSQDGGEGRKLFF
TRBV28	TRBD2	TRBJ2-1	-	TGTGCCAGCAGTTTCTTTCAGCGGGAGTCGGGTGAGCAGTTCTTC	CASSFFQRESGEQFF
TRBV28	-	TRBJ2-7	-	TGTGCCAGCAGTACGGACTATCCCGAGCAGTACTTC	CASSTDYPEQYF
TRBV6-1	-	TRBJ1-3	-	TGTGCCAGCAGAGAGGCGGGGGGCTCTGGAAACACCATATATTTT	CASREAGGSGNTIYF
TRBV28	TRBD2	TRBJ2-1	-	TGTGCCAGCAGTTTAACTAGCGGGAACAATGAGCAGTTCTTC	CASSLTSGNNEQFF
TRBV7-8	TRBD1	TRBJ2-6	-	TGTGCCGGCAGTACGGACAGGAGGATCTCTGGGGCCAACGTCCTGACTTTC	CAGSTDRRISGANVLTF
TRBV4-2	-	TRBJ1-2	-	TGTGCCAGCAGCCAGAGCCACTATGGCTACACCTTC	CASSQSHYGYTF
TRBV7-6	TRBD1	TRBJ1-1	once	TGTGCCAGCAGCTTAGAGACAGGGGCAGGAACTGAAGCTTTCTTT	CASSLETGAGTEAFF
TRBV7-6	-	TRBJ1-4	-	TGTGCCAGCAGCTTAGAAGCCGGGGCAACTAATGAAAAACTGTTTTTT	CASSLEAGATNEKLFF
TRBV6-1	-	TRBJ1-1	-	TGTGCCAGCACCCGGAACACTGAAGCTTTCTTT	CASTRNTEAFF
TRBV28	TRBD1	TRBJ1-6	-	TGTGCCAGCAGTTTAACGGGACAGGGTAATTCACCCCTCCACTTT	CASSLTGQGNSPLHF
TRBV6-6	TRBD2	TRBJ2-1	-	TGTGCCAGCAGTTTAACAGCGGGAGGCGGCAATGAGCAGTTCTTC	CASSLTAGGGNEQFF
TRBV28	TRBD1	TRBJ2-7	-	TGTGCCAGCACCCCTACAGGGGGTGAGCAGTACTTC	CASTPTGGEQYF
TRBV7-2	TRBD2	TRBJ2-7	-	TGTGCCAGCAGCCTCCCCAACCAGCGGGAAAGACACGAGCAGTACTTC	CASSLPNQRERHEQYF
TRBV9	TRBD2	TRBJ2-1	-	TGTGCCAGCACCACAACTAGCGGGGGCAATGAGCAGTTCTTC	CASTTTSGGNEQFF
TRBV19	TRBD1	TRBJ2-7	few	TGTGCCAGTAGGGTACAGGGGACCTCCTACGAGCAGTACTTC	CASRVQGTSYEQYF
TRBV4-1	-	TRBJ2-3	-	TGCGCCAGCAGCCAAAAACCCCGCCAGGGTACGCAGTATTTT	CASSQKPRQGTQYF
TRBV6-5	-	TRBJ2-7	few	TGTGCCAGCAGCCCCCGGGGAAGCGGCTACGAGCAGTACTTC	CASSPRGSGYEQYF
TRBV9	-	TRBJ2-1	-	TGTGCCAGCAGCCTTACTAGCTACAATGAGCAGTTCTTC	CASSLTSYNEQFF
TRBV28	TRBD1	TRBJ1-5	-	TGTGCCAGCAGTCCCCGGGACAGGGGGCTTGGTCAGCCCCAGCATTTT	CASSPRDRGLGQPQHF
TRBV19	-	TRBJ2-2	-	TGTGCCAGTAGTAATCGGGAGTTTCACACCGGGGAGCTGTTTTTT	CASSNREFHTGELFF
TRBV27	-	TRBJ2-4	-	TGTGCCAGCAGGGTGGCGGGGTACAAAAACATTCAGTACTTC	CASRVAGYKNIQYF
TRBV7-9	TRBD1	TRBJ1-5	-	TGTGCCAGCAGCAGACAGGGTCAGCCCCAGCATTTT	CASSRQGQPQHF
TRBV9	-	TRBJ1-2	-	TGTGCCAGCAGCGTAGGTTTAGCGGATGGCTACACCTTC	CASSVGLADGYTF
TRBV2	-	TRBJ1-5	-	TGTGCCAGCAATCCGGGAATAGGCCGTGGTGACTTTAATCAGCCCCAGCATTTT	CASNPGIGRGDFNQPQHF
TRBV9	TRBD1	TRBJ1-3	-	TGTGCCAGCAGCGCTAGGGGACAGTTTGGAAACACCATATATTTT	CASSARGQFGNTIYF
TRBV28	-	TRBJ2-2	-	TGTGCCAGCAGTTTAGGTCAGGGGGGCACCGGGGAGCTGTTTTTT	CASSLGQGGTGELFF
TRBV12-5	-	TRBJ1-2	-	TGTGCTAGTGGTTTGGGCAGGGGTGGCTACACCTTC	CASGLGRGGYTF
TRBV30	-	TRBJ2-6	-	TGTGCCTTGCTGGGGGCAGGCACCCACTCATCTGGGGCCAACGTCCTGACTTTC	CALLGAGTHSSGANVLTF
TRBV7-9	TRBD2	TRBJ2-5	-	TGTGCCAGCAGCTTAGGTTGGCCCAGTTCCCCCGGGAGGGAGACCCAGTACTTC	CASSLGWPSSPGRETQYF
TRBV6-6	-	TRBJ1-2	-	TGTGCCAGCAGTTCCACCGGGACATCTAACTATGGCTACACCTTC	CASSSTGTSNYGYTF
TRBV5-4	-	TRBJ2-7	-	TGTGCCAGCAGCTTGGACAGGGTAGGATACGAGCAGTACTTC	CASSLDRVGYEQYF
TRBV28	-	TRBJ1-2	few	TGTGCCAGCAGTTTGGGAGGGGCCTTATATGGCTACACCTTC	CASSLGGALYGYTF
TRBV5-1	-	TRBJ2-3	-	TGCGCCAGCAGTCGGGGGTACACAGATACGCAGTATTTT	CASSRGYTDTQYF
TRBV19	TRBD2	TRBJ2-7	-	TGTGCCAGTAGACTTACCGGGACTAGCGGGAGTCAGCCCTACGAGCAGTACTTC	CASRLTGTSGSQPYEQYF
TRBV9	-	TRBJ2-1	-	TGTGCCAGCAGCGCCTCCGGCAATGAGCAGTTCTTC	CASSASGNEQFF
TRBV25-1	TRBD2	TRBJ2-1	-	TGTGCCAGCAGCCGCGGGGGTTACAATGAGCAGTTCTTC	CASSRGGYNEQFF
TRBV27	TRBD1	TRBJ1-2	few	TGTGCCAGCAGTTTAACTCTGGGGACAGGGGGTATTGGCTACACCTTC	CASSLTLGTGGIGYTF
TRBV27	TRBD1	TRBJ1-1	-	TGTGCCAGCAGATTAAAACAGGGGGACGGTTGGAACACTGAAGCTTTCTTT	CASRLKQGDGWNTEAFF
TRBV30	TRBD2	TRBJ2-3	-	TGTGCCTGGAACCCCGGGACTAGGTCTGCGGATACGCAGTATTTT	CAWNPGTRSADTQYF
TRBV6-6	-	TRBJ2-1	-	TGTGCCAGCAGCCCTCTCTCCCGGGACTACAATGAGCAGTTCTTC	CASSPLSRDYNEQFF
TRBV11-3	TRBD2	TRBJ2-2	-	TGTGCCAGCAGTTCCCTAGCGGGGGTGGACACCGGGGAGCTGTTTTTT	CASSSLAGVDTGELFF
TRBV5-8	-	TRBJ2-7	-	TGTGCCAGCAGTATCACAGGGAGCCGGGAGCAGTACTTC	CASSITGSREQYF